One sample yielded the 18 T cell receptor beta chains listed below, sequenced in a study of CXCR3-negative and CXCR3-positive naive CD8 T cells. The authors prepared UMI-labeled TRB cDNA libraries by 5' RACE. Reanalyzing the 5' RACE reads, TCRdb keeps one entry per CDR3 protein, without DNA. In total, the table holds tens of thousands of distinct CDR3 sequences. Study-level points and caveats: TRB CDR3s of CXCR3-positive naive cells were more hydrophobic than those of CXCR3-negative naive cells.

No antigens are known for them. The source material was naive CXCR3+ CD8+ T cells from blood. Subset in this sample: CD45RO-CCR7+CD27+CD95- naive CD8+ T cells expressing CXCR3 (TNR3+). The receptor source for this set is a human donor in good health. Some clones in this sample may be carry-over from other donors' samples.

The CDR3 sequence is CASSYSPANEQFF. The V call is TRBV6-2 or TRBV6-3, the J call TRBJ2-1; TCRdb returns TRBD1, unconfirmable since there is no DNA. Germline lookup yields CDR1 MNHEY and CDR2 SVGEGT. The CDR3 is made up of 13 amino acids.

The chain carries TRBV12-3 or TRBV12-4 and TRBJ1-2; the D call from TCRdb, TRBD1, cannot be confirmed without DNA. This CDR3 spans 13 amino acids. This CDR3 is CASTPGPVGGYTF.

V usage is TRBV7-2 and J usage is TRBJ1-4. There are 15 residues in the CDR3. Germline CDR1 SGHTA, CDR2 FQGNSA. CDR3 sequence reads: CASSLIGYSNEKLFF.

CDR3 residues: CASSLSGQRNSNYGYTF. V and J are TRBV12-3 or TRBV12-4 and TRBJ1-2; the D call of TRBD1 rests on TCRdb alone, since no DNA is present to check it. The CDR3 covers 17 residues.

V is TRBV20-1 and J is TRBJ2-5; TCRdb selects TRBD1, and the lack of DNA leaves this call unchecked. Per germline, CDR1 DFQATT and CDR2 SNEGSKA (reference sequence). This CDR3 contains 12 residues. The CDR3 here is CSAGDSQETQYF.

The CDR3 spells CASSLALGGEQFF. The V and J genes are TRBV12-3 or TRBV12-4 and TRBJ2-1; the D gene TCRdb calls, TRBD1, cannot be checked with no DNA. The CDR3 length is 13 residues.

This sequence joins TRBV10-3 and TRBJ2-7; without DNA, the TCRdb call of TRBD1 cannot be checked. Per germline, CDR1 ENHRY and CDR2 SYGVKD. This CDR3 comprises 15 residues. CDR3 amino acids: CAISSGGLSPYEQYF.

The chain joins TRBV5-1 to TRBJ1-1. Germline V gene sequence: CDR1 SGHRS, CDR2 YFSETQ. The CDR3 runs to 15 residues. The CDR3 is CASEADGWANTEAFF.

The chain couples TRBV6-5 to TRBJ1-1; TCRdb names TRBD1, which stays unverified in the absence of DNA. Germline CDR1 is MNHEY and CDR2 is SVGAGI. This CDR3 region has 14 residues. This CDR3 reads CASSYPPPNTEAFF.

The chain carries TRBV20-1 and TRBJ1-1. From germline, CDR1 is DFQATT and CDR2 SNEGSKA (reference sequence). The CDR3 has 13 residues. CDR3 residues: CSARGDSNTEAFF.

V and J are TRBV6-2 or TRBV6-3 and TRBJ2-1; as DNA is missing, the TRBD2 call by TCRdb cannot be tested. Germline CDR1 MNHEY, CDR2 SVGEGT. The CDR3 is made up of 15 amino acids. Here the CDR3 reads CASSYGTGPYNEQFF.

The gene calls are TRBV20-1 and TRBJ2-3; TCRdb picks TRBD2, but there is no DNA to check that call. The CDR3 sequence is 14 residues long. CDR1 and CDR2 (germline): DFQATT, SNEGSKA (reference sequence). The CDR3 sequence is CSARDSGGVDTQYF.

J is TRBJ2-1 and V is TRBV6-5; TCRdb's D call of TRBD1 is untestable without DNA. The CDR3 is 15 residues long. Germline V gives CDR1 MNHEY, CDR2 SVGAGI. This chain's CDR3 is CASSLDGGSYNEQFF.

V usage is TRBV11-1 and J usage is TRBJ2-7; TCRdb lists TRBD2, though no DNA is available to test this call. Germline CDR1 and CDR2: SGHAT and FQDESV (reference sequence). This CDR3 region has 14 residues. The CDR3 is CASSYPGLGYEQYF.

The chain carries TRBV6-5 and TRBJ1-5; the TCRdb D gene call, TRBD1, has no DNA to confirm it. This CDR3 has 15 amino acids. In germline, CDR1 is MNHEY, CDR2 SVGAGI. CDR3 residues: CASSSPRGLGQPQHF.

This chain joins TRBV7-9 and TRBJ2-5. CDR3 length: 16 residues. Germline CDR1 and CDR2: SEHNR and FQNEAQ (reference sequence). CDR3 amino acids: CASSLSSYRVGETQYF.

The chain links TRBV29-1 to TRBJ2-1; TCRdb selects TRBD1, and the lack of DNA leaves this call unchecked. Germline V lookup: CDR1 SQVTM, CDR2 ANQGSEA. CDR3 length: 13 residues. The CDR3 is CSGPAGEYNEQFF.

V is TRBV6-5 and J is TRBJ1-2. Looked up from germline, CDR1 is MNHEY and CDR2 is SVGAGI. The CDR3 is 14 amino acids. The CDR3 sequence: CASSFGPSSYGYTF.